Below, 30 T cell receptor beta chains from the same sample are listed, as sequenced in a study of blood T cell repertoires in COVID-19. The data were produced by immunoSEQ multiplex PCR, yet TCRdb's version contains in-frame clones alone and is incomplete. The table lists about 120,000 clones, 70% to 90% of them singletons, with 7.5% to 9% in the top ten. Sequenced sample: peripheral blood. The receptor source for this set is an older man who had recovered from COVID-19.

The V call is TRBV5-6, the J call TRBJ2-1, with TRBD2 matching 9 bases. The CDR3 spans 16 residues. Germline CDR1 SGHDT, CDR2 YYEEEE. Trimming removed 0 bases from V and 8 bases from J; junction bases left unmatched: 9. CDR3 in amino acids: CASSLAWGGGVHEQFF. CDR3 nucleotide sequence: TGTGCCAGCAGCTTGGCCTGGGGCGGGGGGGTCCATGAGCAGTTCTTC.

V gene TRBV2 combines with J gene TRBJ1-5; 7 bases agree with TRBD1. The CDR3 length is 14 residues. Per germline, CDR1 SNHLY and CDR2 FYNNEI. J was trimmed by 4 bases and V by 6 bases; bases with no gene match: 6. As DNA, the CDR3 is TGTGCCAGCAGGACGACAGGGCGAAATCAGCCCCAGCATTTT. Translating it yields CASRTTGRNQPQHF. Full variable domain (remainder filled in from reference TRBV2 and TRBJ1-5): EPEVTQTPSHQVTQMGQEVILRCVPISNHLYFYWYRQILGQKVEFLVSFYNNEISEKSEIFDDQFSVERPDGSNFTLKIRSTKLEDSAMYFCASRTTGRNQPQHFGDGTRLSIL.

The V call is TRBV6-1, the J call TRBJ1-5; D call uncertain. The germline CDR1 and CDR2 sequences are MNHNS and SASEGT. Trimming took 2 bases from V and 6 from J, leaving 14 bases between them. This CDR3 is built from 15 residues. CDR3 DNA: TGTGCCAGCAGTGAAATTCTCAGGCTGGGTCAGCCCCAGCATTTT. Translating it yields CASSEILRLGQPQHF.

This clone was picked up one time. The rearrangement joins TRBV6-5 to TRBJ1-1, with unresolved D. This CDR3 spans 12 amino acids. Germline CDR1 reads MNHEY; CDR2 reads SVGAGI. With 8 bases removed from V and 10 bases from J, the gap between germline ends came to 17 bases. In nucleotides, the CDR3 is TGTGCCAGCGGATCGACCCAAACGGGAGCTTTCTTT. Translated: CASGSTQTGAFF.

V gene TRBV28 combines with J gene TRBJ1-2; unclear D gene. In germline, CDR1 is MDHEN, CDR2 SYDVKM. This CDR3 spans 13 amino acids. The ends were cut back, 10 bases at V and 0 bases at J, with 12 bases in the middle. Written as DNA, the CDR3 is TGTGCCACCCTATACGTAGCTAACTATGGCTACACCTTC. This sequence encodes CATLYVANYGYTF.

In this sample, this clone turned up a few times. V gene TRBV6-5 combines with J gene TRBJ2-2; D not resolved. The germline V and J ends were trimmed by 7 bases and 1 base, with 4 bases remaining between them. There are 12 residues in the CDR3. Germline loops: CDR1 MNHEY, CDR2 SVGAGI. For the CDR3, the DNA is TGTGCCAGCAACGGGAACACCGGGGAGCTGTTTTTT. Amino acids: CASNGNTGELFF.

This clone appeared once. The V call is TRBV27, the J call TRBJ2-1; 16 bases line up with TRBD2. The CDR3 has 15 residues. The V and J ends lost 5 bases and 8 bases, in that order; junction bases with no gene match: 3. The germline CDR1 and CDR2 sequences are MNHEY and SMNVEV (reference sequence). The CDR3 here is CASSGTSGRGDEQFF. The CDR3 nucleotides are TGTGCCAGCAGTGGGACTAGCGGGAGGGGGGATGAGCAGTTCTTC.

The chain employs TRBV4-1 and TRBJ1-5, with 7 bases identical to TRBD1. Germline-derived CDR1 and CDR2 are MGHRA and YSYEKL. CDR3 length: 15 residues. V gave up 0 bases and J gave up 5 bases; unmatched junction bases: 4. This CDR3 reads CASSQDGTAHQPQHF. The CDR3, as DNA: TGCGCCAGCAGCCAAGATGGGACAGCACATCAGCCCCAGCATTTT.

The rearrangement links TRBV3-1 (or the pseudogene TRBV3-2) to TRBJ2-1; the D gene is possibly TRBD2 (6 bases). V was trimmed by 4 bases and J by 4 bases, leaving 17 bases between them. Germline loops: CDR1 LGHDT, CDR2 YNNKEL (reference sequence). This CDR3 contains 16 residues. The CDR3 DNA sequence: TGTGCCAGCAGCCTGCTTGGTAGCGGACATTACAATGAGCAGTTCTTC. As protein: CASSLLGSGHYNEQFF.

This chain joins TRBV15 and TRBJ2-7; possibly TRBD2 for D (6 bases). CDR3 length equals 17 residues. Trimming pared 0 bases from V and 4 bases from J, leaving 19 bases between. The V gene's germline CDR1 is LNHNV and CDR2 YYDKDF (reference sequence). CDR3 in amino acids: CATSREGNWDSVYEQYF. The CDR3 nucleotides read TGTGCCACCAGCAGAGAAGGGAATTGGGACTCAGTTTACGAGCAGTACTTC. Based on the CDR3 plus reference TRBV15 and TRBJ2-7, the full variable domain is DAMVIQNPRYQVTQFGKPVTLSCSQTLNHNVMYWYQQKSSQAPKLLFHYYDKDFNNEADTPDNFQSRRPNTSFCFLDIRSPGLGDTAMYLCATSREGNWDSVYEQYFGPGTRLTVT.

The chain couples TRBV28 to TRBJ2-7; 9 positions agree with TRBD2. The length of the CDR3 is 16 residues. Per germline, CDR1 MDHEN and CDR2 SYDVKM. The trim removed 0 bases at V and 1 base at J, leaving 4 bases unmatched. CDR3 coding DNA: TGTGCCAGCAGTTTATGGGCTAGCGGGATTTCCTACGAGCAGTACTTC. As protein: CASSLWASGISYEQYF.

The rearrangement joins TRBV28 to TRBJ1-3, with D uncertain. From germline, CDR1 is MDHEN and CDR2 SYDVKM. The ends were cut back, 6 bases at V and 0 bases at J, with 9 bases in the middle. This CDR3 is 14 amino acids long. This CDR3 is CASRLYSSGNTIYF. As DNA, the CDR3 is TGTGCCAGCAGGTTGTATAGCTCTGGAAACACCATATATTTT.

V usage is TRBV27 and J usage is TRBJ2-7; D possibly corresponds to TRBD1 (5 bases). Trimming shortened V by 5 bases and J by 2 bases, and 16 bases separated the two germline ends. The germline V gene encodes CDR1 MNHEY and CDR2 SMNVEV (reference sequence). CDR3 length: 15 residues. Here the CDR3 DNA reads TGTGCCAGCAGTCTAATGGGGCAGCGCACCTACGAGCAGTACTTC. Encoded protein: CASSLMGQRTYEQYF.

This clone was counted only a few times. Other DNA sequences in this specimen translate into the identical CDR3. For the CDR3, the DNA is TGTGCCAGCAGCCCTACTAGCAGCTCCTACAATGAGCAGTTCTTC. Protein: CASSPTSSSYNEQFF. The chain links TRBV5-4 to TRBJ2-1; D might be TRBD2 (6 bases). Germline-derived CDR1 and CDR2 are SGHNT and YYREEE (reference sequence). The CDR3 spans 15 residues. Between the trimmed V and J ends, which lost 4 bases and 0 bases, there was a span of 11 bases.

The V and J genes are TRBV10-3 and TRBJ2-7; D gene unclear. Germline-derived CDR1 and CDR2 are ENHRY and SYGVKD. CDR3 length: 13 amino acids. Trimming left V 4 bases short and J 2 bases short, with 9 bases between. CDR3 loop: CAISGAFTYEQYF. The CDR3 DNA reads TGTGCCATCAGTGGGGCATTCACCTACGAGCAGTACTTC.

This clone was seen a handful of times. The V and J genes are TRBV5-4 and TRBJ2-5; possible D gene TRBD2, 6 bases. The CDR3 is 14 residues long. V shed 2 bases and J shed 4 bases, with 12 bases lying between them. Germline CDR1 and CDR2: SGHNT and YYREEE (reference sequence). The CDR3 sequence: CASSFRLGAETQYF. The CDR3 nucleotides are TGTGCCAGCAGCTTCCGACTAGGGGCAGAGACCCAGTACTTC.

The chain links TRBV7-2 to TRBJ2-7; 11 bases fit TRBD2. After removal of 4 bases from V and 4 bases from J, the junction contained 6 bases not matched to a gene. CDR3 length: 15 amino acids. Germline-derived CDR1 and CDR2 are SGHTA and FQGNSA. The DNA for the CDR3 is TGTGCCAGCAGCTCTATAGCGGGAGGGAAGTACGAGCAGTACTTC. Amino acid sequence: CASSSIAGGKYEQYF. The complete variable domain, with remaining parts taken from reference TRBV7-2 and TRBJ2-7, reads GAGVSQSPSNKVTEKGKDVELRCDPISGHTALYWYRQSLGQGLEFLIYFQGNSAPDKSGLPSDRFSAERTGGSVSTLTIQRTQQEDSAVYLCASSSIAGGKYEQYFGPGTRLTVT.

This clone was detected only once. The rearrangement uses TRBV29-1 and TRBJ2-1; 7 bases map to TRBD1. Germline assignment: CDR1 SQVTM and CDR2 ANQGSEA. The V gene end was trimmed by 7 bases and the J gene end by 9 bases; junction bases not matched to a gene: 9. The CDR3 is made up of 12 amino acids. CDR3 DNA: TGCAGCGCAACTCAACAGGGGACTGAGCAGTTCTTC. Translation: CSATQQGTEQFF.

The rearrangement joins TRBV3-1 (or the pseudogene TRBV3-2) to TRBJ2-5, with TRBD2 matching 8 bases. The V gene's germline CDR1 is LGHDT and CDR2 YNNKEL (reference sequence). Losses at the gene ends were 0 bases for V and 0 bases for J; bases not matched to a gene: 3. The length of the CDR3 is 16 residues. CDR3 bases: TGTGCCAGCAGCCAAGATAGCGGGACGTACCAAGAGACCCAGTACTTC. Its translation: CASSQDSGTYQETQYF.

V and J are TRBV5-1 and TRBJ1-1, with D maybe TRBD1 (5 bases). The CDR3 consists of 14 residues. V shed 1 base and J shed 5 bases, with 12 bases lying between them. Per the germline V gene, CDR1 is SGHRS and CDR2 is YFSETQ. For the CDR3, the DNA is TGCGCCAGCAGCTTGATAGGCAGGGAAACTGAAGCTTTCTTT. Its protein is CASSLIGRETEAFF.

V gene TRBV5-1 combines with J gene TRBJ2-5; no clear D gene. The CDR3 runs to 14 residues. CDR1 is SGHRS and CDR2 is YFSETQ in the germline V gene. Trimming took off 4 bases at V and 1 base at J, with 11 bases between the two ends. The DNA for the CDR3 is TGCGCCAGCAGCCAGACACCCTCCCAAGAGACCCAGTACTTC. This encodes CASSQTPSQETQYF.

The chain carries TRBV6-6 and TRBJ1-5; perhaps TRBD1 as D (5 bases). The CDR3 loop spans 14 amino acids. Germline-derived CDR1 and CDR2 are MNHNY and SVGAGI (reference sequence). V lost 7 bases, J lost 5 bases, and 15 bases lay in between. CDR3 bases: TGTGCCAGCATTCGGTTTGGGGGGGATCAGCCCCAGCATTTT. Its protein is CASIRFGGDQPQHF.

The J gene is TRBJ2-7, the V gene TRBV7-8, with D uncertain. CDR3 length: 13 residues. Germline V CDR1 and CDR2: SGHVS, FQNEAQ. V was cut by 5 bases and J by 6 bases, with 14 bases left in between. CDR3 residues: CASSTRAPSEQYF. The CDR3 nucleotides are TGTGCCAGCAGCACCCGAGCCCCTAGCGAGCAGTACTTC.

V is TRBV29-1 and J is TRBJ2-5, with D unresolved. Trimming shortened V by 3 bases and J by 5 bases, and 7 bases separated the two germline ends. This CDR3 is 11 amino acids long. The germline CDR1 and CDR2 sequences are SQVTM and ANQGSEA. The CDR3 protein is CSVEYRETQYF. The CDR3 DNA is TGCAGCGTTGAGTATCGGGAGACCCAGTACTTC.

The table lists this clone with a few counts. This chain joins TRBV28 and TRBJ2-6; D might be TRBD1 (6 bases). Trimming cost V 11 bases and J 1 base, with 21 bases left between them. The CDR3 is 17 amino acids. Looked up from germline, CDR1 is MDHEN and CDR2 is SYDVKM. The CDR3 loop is CAPHPAGAVSGANVLTF. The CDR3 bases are TGTGCCCCCCATCCCGCAGGGGCAGTTTCTGGGGCCAACGTCCTGACTTTC.

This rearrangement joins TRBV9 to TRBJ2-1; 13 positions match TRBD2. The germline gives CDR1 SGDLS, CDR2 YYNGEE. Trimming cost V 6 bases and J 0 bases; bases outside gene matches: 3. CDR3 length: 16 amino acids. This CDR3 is CASTTSGRGSYNEQFF. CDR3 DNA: TGTGCCAGCACCACTAGCGGGAGGGGCTCCTACAATGAGCAGTTCTTC.

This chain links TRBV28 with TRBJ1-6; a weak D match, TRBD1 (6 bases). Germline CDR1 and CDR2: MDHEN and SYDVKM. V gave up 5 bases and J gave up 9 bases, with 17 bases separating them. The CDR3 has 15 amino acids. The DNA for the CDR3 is TGTGCCAGCAGTCCTCTTGCAGGGGAGGGTTCACCCCTCCACTTT. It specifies CASSPLAGEGSPLHF.

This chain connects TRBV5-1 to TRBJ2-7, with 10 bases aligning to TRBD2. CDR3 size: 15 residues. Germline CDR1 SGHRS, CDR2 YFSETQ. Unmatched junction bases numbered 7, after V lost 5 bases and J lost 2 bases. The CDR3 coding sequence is TGCGCCAGCAGGTCACTAGCGGGGACAACCTACGAGCAGTACTTC. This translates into CASRSLAGTTYEQYF. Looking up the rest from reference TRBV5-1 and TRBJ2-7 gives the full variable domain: KAGVTQTPRYLIKTRGQQVTLSCSPISGHRSVSWYQQTPGQGLQFLFEYFSETQRNKGNFPGRFSGRQFSNSRSEMNVSTLELGDSALYLCASRSLAGTTYEQYFGPGTRLTVT.

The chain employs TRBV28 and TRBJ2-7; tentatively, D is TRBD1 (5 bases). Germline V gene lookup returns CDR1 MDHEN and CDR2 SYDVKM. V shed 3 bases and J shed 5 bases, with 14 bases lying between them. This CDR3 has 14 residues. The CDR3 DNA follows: TGTGCCAGCAGTTTTACAGGTTCCTTGAACGAGCAGTACTTC. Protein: CASSFTGSLNEQYF. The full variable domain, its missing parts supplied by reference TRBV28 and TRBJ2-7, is DVKVTQSSRYLVKRTGEKVFLECVQDMDHENMFWYRQDPGLGLRLIYFSYDVKMKEKGDIPEGYSVSREKKERFSLILESASTNQTSMYLCASSFTGSLNEQYFGPGTRLTVT.

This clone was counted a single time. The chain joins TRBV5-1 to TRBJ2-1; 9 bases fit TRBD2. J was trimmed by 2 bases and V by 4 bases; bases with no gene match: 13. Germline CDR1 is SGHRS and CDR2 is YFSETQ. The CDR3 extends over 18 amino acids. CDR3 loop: CASSPWVGGRVPYNEQFF. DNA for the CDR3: TGCGCCAGCAGCCCCTGGGTAGGCGGGAGGGTTCCCTACAATGAGCAGTTCTTC.